A single sample is the source of the 16 T cell receptor beta chains below, sequenced in a study of T cell clusters in autoimmune cytopenias (dated by TCRdb to between 2018 and 2021). Sequenced using an Illumina MiSeq. To amplify TRB rearrangements, a touch-down multiplex PCR protocol was run with the TRB-A and TRB-B primer pools combined in a single tube. With the reads reprocessed by TCRdb, a single entry stands for each CDR3 protein sequence and no DNA is reported. The table for this sample lists about 9,500 distinct CDR3 sequences. Of the sample, about 10% is held by the ten largest clones. TRB amplification used about 230 ng of peripheral blood genomic DNA, some 38,000 genome equivalents, per sample. Sequences were obtained from peripheral blood. The source of these receptors is a human donor with an autoimmune cytopenia or autoimmune hepatitis (not recorded which).

The gene calls are TRBV24-1 and TRBJ1-1; no DNA is available, so the TRBD1 call from TCRdb remains unchecked. The CDR3 totals 19 residues. Per germline, CDR1 KGHDR and CDR2 SFDVKD. The chain's CDR3 is CATTLRLDRDSPFDTEAFF.

The V and J genes are TRBV10-3 and TRBJ2-1; TCRdb's assignment of TRBD1 cannot be checked, as there is no DNA. The CDR3 runs to 14 residues. Germline V gene data show CDR1 as ENHRY and CDR2 as SYGVKD. The CDR3 sequence is CAITPGGTHNEQFF.

Measured by frequency, this clonotype is medium-sized. V usage is TRBV29-1 and J usage is TRBJ2-4. The CDR3 has 15 residues. The germline V gene encodes CDR1 SQVTM and CDR2 ANQGSEA. The CDR3 is CSVEPARAAKNIQYF.

According to its frequency, this clonotype is medium-sized (0.01 to 0.1%). The gene calls are TRBV6-1 and TRBJ2-7; the D call of TRBD2 rests on TCRdb alone, since no DNA is present to check it. Germline-derived CDR1 and CDR2 are MNHNS and SASEGT. The CDR3 runs 13 residues. This CDR3 reads CASSDLRTAEQYF.

The rearrangement links TRBV28 to TRBJ2-7; TCRdb designates TRBD2, a call that cannot be tested without DNA. This CDR3 region has 14 residues. Germline CDR1 is MDHEN and CDR2 is SYDVKM. The CDR3 loop is CASRMEGLAYEQYF. Supplemented by reference TRBV28 and TRBJ2-7, the full variable domain reads DVKVTQSSRYLVKRTGEKVFLECVQDMDHENMFWYRQDPGLGLRLIYFSYDVKMKEKGDIPEGYSVSREKKERFSLILESASTNQTSMYLCASRMEGLAYEQYFGPGTRLTVT.

The V gene is TRBV5-5, the J gene TRBJ2-3; with no DNA, the TCRdb D assignment of TRBD1 cannot be verified. Germline-derived CDR1 and CDR2 are SGHKS and YYEKEE (reference sequence). The CDR3 length is 16 residues. This CDR3 is CASSPWTGGITDTQYF.

The chain's CDR3 is CASSWEGQTNEKLFF. The rearrangement joins TRBV5-5 to TRBJ1-4; TCRdb selects TRBD1, and the lack of DNA leaves this call unchecked. The CDR3 totals 15 residues. CDR1 and CDR2 from the germline V gene are SGHKS and YYEKEE (reference sequence). Supplemented by reference TRBV5-5 and TRBJ1-4, the full variable domain reads DAGVTQSPTHLIKTRGQQVTLRCSPISGHKSVSWYQQVLGQGPQFIFQYYEKEERGRGNFPDRFSARQFPNYSSELNVNALLLGDSALYLCASSWEGQTNEKLFFGSGTQLSVL.

J is TRBJ1-6 and V is TRBV20-1. CDR3 length: 14 residues. The germline V gene encodes CDR1 DFQATT and CDR2 SNEGSKA (reference sequence). CDR3 sequence reads: CSAREPVYNSPLHF.

The rearrangement uses TRBV5-1 and TRBJ1-2; TCRdb proposes TRBD1, but this gene call is untestable without DNA. Per germline, CDR1 SGHRS and CDR2 YFSETQ. This CDR3 contains 18 residues. The CDR3 loop is CASSLADRREWGDYGYTF.

The chain is built from TRBV4-3 and TRBJ2-1; no DNA is available, so the TRBD2 call from TCRdb remains unchecked. CDR3 length: 15 residues. The V gene's germline CDR1 is LGHNA and CDR2 YSLEER. This CDR3 is CASSQVTGLNNEQFF.

This chain links TRBV6-1 with TRBJ2-7; TCRdb returns TRBD1, unconfirmable since there is no DNA. Germline V gene sequence: CDR1 MNHNS, CDR2 SASEGT. The CDR3 length is 15 residues. The CDR3 is CASSYSGATRYVQYF.

The V call is TRBV6-1, the J call TRBJ1-1; the TCRdb D gene call, TRBD1, has no DNA to confirm it. This CDR3 spans 14 amino acids. The germline CDR1 and CDR2 sequences are MNHNS and SASEGT. CDR3 region: CVSSYSGVNTEAFF.

This chain joins TRBV5-1 and TRBJ2-7; TCRdb names TRBD2, which stays unverified in the absence of DNA. Germline V CDR1 and CDR2: SGHRS, YFSETQ. The CDR3 is made up of 14 amino acids. CDR3 in amino acids: CASTLTSGFYEQYF. Drawing the rest from reference TRBV5-1 and TRBJ2-7, the complete variable domain is KAGVTQTPRYLIKTRGQQVTLSCSPISGHRSVSWYQQTPGQGLQFLFEYFSETQRNKGNFPGRFSGRQFSNSRSEMNVSTLELGDSALYLCASTLTSGFYEQYFGPGTRLTVT.

The chain joins TRBV24-1 to TRBJ2-3; TCRdb's D gene call, TRBD1, goes unchecked for lack of DNA. Germline CDR1 is KGHDR and CDR2 is SFDVKD. CDR3 length: 16 amino acids. Here the CDR3 reads CATSEADRGIADTQYF.

This chain links TRBV10-3 with TRBJ1-4; TCRdb reports TRBD1, a call that lacks DNA to check it against. Per the germline V gene, CDR1 is ENHRY and CDR2 is SYGVKD. CDR3 length equals 15 residues. This chain's CDR3 is CAISTRRGNGEKLFF.

Frequency places this clonotype as medium-sized. The chain uses TRBV19 and TRBJ2-7; there is no DNA to check the TCRdb D call of TRBD1. This CDR3 region has 14 residues. Germline values: CDR1 LNHDA, CDR2 SQIVND (reference sequence). This CDR3 is CASSIGRGRNEQYF.